A few counts support the clone carrying this T cell receptor beta chain. Antigen unknown. A read error may produce the germline difference seen at one junction end. The sample comes from a study of blood T cells in healthy people across ages. Whole-study findings and limits: Per million T cells, TCR beta diversity dropped roughly linearly as age increased.

Alongside a J-beta primer mix, a sample-barcoded 5' primer served in a second PCR lasting about 7 to 11 cycles. The authors tagged each cDNA molecule using a template-switch adaptor with 12 random nucleotides. Paired-end reads containing CDR3 totaled no fewer than 3 million for each sample. TCRdb redid the calling of the 5' RACE reads with MiXCR, one entry per CDR3 protein. The sample includes about 780,000 distinct CDR3 sequences, 62% of them seen just once. Sequenced input: blood. This sequence was found in a young man in good health.

The CDR3 DNA is TGTGCCAGCAGCCAAGTGGGGTCAAATCAGCCCCAGCATTTT. Protein: CASSQVGSNQPQHF. The chain joins TRBV4-1 to TRBJ1-5; no firm D call. The CDR3 is 14 residues long. Per germline, CDR1 MGHRA and CDR2 YSYEKL.